A selection of T cell receptor beta chains follows, all from one sample in a study of blood T cell repertoires in COVID-19. Profiled with immunoSEQ multiplex PCR; TCRdb holds only in-frame clones, not every one. The sample lists about 160,000 clones, about 85% occurring once. Sequenced sample: peripheral blood. The source is a woman aged 60-70 years with COVID-19, enrolled during active disease. Each CDR3 is given without its conserved first and last residue. Size is stated for part of the rows, as once, few or many counts, or as a class when the clone is expanded.

cdr3_aa v_call clone_size
ASSLGGEATEAF TRBV11-3 NA
ASSMDSSNTEAF TRBV5-1 NA
ASSLGGIGNTIY TRBV5-1 NA
AWSNGGFTNYGYT TRBV30 NA
AWSPMLSRGAWGYT TRBV30 few
ASSYMGLQGGEKLF TRBV7-9 NA
ASSALPGLAGSYEQY TRBV6-1 NA
ASRPLAGPSHNEQF TRBV5-1 NA
ASSLPTGTGNTIY TRBV7-9 NA
ASSYAGFSTNEKLF TRBV6-5 NA
ASSEALRGHEQF TRBV6-1 NA
SASGGLAGTNEQF TRBV20-1 NA
ASSTSGGYTDTQY TRBV6-4 NA
SVDRLAGGMGSYNEQF TRBV29-1 NA
ASSVGQGSNEQF TRBV5-1 NA
ASSAGSSGNTIY TRBV5-1 NA
ASSDIGEEKLF TRBV25-1 NA
ASSLGGGQGAGELF TRBV5-1 NA
ASSSLLRGNYGYT TRBV27 once
ASSISVSGNTIY TRBV19 NA
ASSDRGTDTQY TRBV5-1 NA